This T cell receptor beta chain originates from a study of T cells in Graves' hyperthyroidism and ophthalmopathy. Germline-derived CDR1 and CDR2 are SQVTM and ANQGSEA. The V end was cut by 7 bases, the J end by 2 bases, with 9 bases between. The CDR3 contains 12 residues. The TCR beta CDR3 regions underwent amplification using RNA transcripts as the source. First-round RT-PCR targeting the TCR CDR3 was performed with the HTBI primer set. Using its own MiXCR run on the multiplex PCR reads, TCRdb lists one record per CDR3 protein. The repertoire holds almost 600,000 distinct CDR3 sequences, with about 43% as singletons. Stable Graves' hyperthyroidism meant no ophthalmopathy progression within 18 months.

This TCR came from a young woman with Graves' hyperthyroidism. V is TRBV29-1 and J is TRBJ1-3; D unresolved. Source material: peripheral blood or thyroid tissue (not recorded which). CDR3 amino acids: CSGWDPGNTIYF. In nucleotides, the CDR3 is TGCAGCGGGTGGGATCCTGGAAACACCATATATTTT.